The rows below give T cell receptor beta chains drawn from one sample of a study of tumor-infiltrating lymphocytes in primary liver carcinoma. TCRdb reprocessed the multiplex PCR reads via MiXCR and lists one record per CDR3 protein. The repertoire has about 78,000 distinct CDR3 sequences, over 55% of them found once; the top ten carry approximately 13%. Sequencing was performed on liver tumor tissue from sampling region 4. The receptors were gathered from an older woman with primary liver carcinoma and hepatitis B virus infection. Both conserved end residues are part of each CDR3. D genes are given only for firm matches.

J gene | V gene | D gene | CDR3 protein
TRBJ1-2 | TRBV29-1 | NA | CSAQVYYGYTF
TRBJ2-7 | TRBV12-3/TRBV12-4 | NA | CASSPVLVGYEKYF
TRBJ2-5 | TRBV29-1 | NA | CSAPEWRDGETQYF
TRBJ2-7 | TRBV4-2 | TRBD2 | CASSPSVGGREPASLHEKYF
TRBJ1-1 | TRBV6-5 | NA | CASSPRGNTEAFF
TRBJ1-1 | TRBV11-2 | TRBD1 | CVSSLEGGTEAFF
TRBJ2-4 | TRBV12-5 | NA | CAGGLVLGASAKNIQYF
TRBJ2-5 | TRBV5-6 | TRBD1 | CASSRSRTGGETQYF
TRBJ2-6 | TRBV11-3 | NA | CASSSEGAGGANVLTF
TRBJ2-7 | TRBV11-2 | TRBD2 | CASSAISRLAGWQKSYEQYF
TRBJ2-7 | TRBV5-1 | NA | CASSPAGTAPREQYF
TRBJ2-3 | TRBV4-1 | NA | CTSSVGFAYTDTQYF
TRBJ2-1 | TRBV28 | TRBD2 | CAGPPQPGLAGYNEQFF
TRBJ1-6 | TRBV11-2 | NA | CASCLTSNSPLHF
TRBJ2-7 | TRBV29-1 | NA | CSVELSLHEQYF
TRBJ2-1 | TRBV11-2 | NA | CASSLRDPHLSSYIEQFF
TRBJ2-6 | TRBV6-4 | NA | CASSDGGSGANVLTF
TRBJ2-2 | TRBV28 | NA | CASSGTANTGELFF
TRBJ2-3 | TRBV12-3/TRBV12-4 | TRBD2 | CVSSTRLAGGYKGGGGTQYF
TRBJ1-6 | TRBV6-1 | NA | CASRDGSPYNSPLHF
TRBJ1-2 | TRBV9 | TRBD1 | CVSSPGGGDYGYTF
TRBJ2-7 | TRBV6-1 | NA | CDSSAPDKASYEQYF
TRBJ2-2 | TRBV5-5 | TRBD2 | CASSLAGSGGPTGELFF